The rows below give T cell receptor beta chains drawn from one sample of a study of beta chain features in type 1 diabetes. Libraries were prepared by immunoSEQ multiplex PCR; TCRdb keeps only in-frame clonotypes and omits some of them. This table holds a few hundred thousand clones, 16% found once. The sequencing input was naive CD4+ T cells from blood. The receptors stem from a young man with type 1 diabetes. The CDR3 runs from the conserved cysteine through the conserved F or W. A D gene is named only where the DNA matches it firmly. Rows may omit the clone size; those that give it use once, few, many or a size class.

v_call: TRBV19; j_call: TRBJ2-3; clone_size: few; d_call: .; cdr3_nt: TGTGCCAGTTGCGTAGCGGCCGGCACAGATACGCAGTATTTT; cdr3_aa: CASCVAAGTDTQYF
v_call: TRBV7-2; j_call: TRBJ2-3; clone_size: few; d_call: TRBD1; cdr3_nt: TGTGCCAGCAGCCTACAGGGGTCGTACACAGATACGCAGTATTTT; cdr3_aa: CASSLQGSYTDTQYF
v_call: TRBV7-3; j_call: TRBJ1-1; clone_size: few; d_call: .; cdr3_nt: TGTGCCAGCAGTCGAGACAGAAACTTGAACACTGAAGCTTTCTTT; cdr3_aa: CASSRDRNLNTEAFF
v_call: TRBV9; j_call: TRBJ1-2; clone_size: .; d_call: .; cdr3_nt: TGTGCCAGCAGCGCTGACCTCGGTGGCTACACCTTC; cdr3_aa: CASSADLGGYTF
v_call: TRBV27; j_call: TRBJ2-5; clone_size: .; d_call: .; cdr3_nt: TGTGCCAGCGGACGGAACCAAGAGACCCAGTACTTC; cdr3_aa: CASGRNQETQYF
v_call: TRBV7-9; j_call: TRBJ2-1; clone_size: few; d_call: TRBD1; cdr3_nt: TGTGCCAGCACCATAACGGGACAGCGATCCAATGAGCAGTTCTTC; cdr3_aa: CASTITGQRSNEQFF
v_call: TRBV2; j_call: TRBJ1-5; clone_size: few; d_call: TRBD1; cdr3_nt: TGTGCCAGCAGTGATGGAGGGGGCGACCAGCCCCAGCATTTT; cdr3_aa: CASSDGGGDQPQHF
v_call: TRBV6-5; j_call: TRBJ2-7; clone_size: few; d_call: .; cdr3_nt: TGTGCCAGCAGTTACTCGAGGCAGTCTTCCTACGAGCAGTACTTC; cdr3_aa: CASSYSRQSSYEQYF
v_call: TRBV29-1; j_call: TRBJ2-3; clone_size: .; d_call: TRBD2; cdr3_nt: TGCAGCGTCGGGACTAGCGGGAATTGGGCAGATACGCAGTATTTT; cdr3_aa: CSVGTSGNWADTQYF
v_call: TRBV25-1; j_call: TRBJ2-7; clone_size: .; d_call: TRBD1; cdr3_nt: TGTGCCACCGACAGGGGTTACGAGCAGTACTTC; cdr3_aa: CATDRGYEQYF
v_call: TRBV9; j_call: TRBJ2-3; clone_size: few; d_call: .; cdr3_nt: TGTGCCAGCAGCGTAGAGCCAGATACGCAGTATTTT; cdr3_aa: CASSVEPDTQYF
v_call: TRBV1; j_call: TRBJ1-2; clone_size: .; d_call: .; cdr3_nt: TGCACCAGCAGCCAAGGCGGGAGCGGGTATGGCTACACCTTC; cdr3_aa: CTSSQGGSGYGYTF
v_call: TRBV30; j_call: TRBJ2-3; clone_size: few; d_call: .; cdr3_nt: TGTGCCTGGAGTCGGCAGGCTGGTGGAATGGATACGCAGTATTTT; cdr3_aa: CAWSRQAGGMDTQYF
v_call: TRBV29-1; j_call: TRBJ1-1; clone_size: .; d_call: TRBD1; cdr3_nt: TGCAGCGTCCTCTTACAGGGGCTGAACACTGAAGCTTTCTTT; cdr3_aa: CSVLLQGLNTEAFF
v_call: TRBV5-4; j_call: TRBJ1-4; clone_size: few; d_call: .; cdr3_nt: TGTGCCAGCAGCACCTACAGGGCCACTAATGAAAAACTGTTTTTT; cdr3_aa: CASSTYRATNEKLFF
v_call: TRBV27; j_call: TRBJ2-7; clone_size: .; d_call: TRBD2; cdr3_nt: TGTGCCAGCTCGGCGGGAGACGTCTCCTACGAGCAGTACTTC; cdr3_aa: CASSAGDVSYEQYF
v_call: TRBV9; j_call: TRBJ2-7; clone_size: few; d_call: TRBD2; cdr3_nt: TGTGCCAGCAGCGGAGGACTAGCGGTTTCCTACGAGCAGTACTTC; cdr3_aa: CASSGGLAVSYEQYF
v_call: TRBV18; j_call: TRBJ2-2; clone_size: once; d_call: .; cdr3_nt: TGTGCCAGCTTAATCCGGACGAACACCGGGGAGCTGTTTTTT; cdr3_aa: CASLIRTNTGELFF
v_call: TRBV30; j_call: TRBJ2-1; clone_size: few; d_call: .; cdr3_nt: TGTGCCTGGAGTGGAACGGGAGCCTACAATGAGCAGTTCTTC; cdr3_aa: CAWSGTGAYNEQFF
v_call: TRBV7-7; j_call: TRBJ1-5; clone_size: .; d_call: .; cdr3_nt: TGTGCTAGCAGCCGCACCATAGGGCAGCCCCAGCATTTT; cdr3_aa: CASSRTIGQPQHF
v_call: TRBV28; j_call: TRBJ2-6; clone_size: few; d_call: .; cdr3_nt: TGTGCCAGCAGGCCCGGGAGTACTGGGGCCAACGTCCTGACTTTC; cdr3_aa: CASRPGSTGANVLTF
v_call: TRBV7-7; j_call: TRBJ2-3; clone_size: few; d_call: TRBD1; cdr3_nt: TGTGCCAGCAGCTTTGGACAGGGGACAGATACGCAGTATTTT; cdr3_aa: CASSFGQGTDTQYF
v_call: TRBV5-1; j_call: TRBJ1-2; clone_size: .; d_call: .; cdr3_nt: TGCGCCAGTCCCCCGGGTCCTAACTATGGCTACACCTTC; cdr3_aa: CASPPGPNYGYTF
v_call: TRBV7-2; j_call: TRBJ2-1; clone_size: few; d_call: .; cdr3_nt: TGTGCCAGCAGCGCGCCGGGACGGCAGAATGAGCAGTTCTTC; cdr3_aa: CASSAPGRQNEQFF
v_call: TRBV25-1; j_call: TRBJ2-5; clone_size: few; d_call: .; cdr3_nt: TGTGCCAGCAGTTTGGGCGCAGATTTACAGACCCAGTACTTC; cdr3_aa: CASSLGADLQTQYF
v_call: TRBV14; j_call: TRBJ2-7; clone_size: few; d_call: TRBD2; cdr3_nt: TGTGCCAGCAGCGCTAGCGGCTACGAGCAGTACTTC; cdr3_aa: CASSASGYEQYF
v_call: TRBV18; j_call: TRBJ2-5; clone_size: .; d_call: TRBD1; cdr3_nt: TGTGCCAGCTCACGGGACAGCCAAGAGACCCAGTACTTC; cdr3_aa: CASSRDSQETQYF
v_call: TRBV28; j_call: TRBJ2-7; clone_size: .; d_call: TRBD1; cdr3_nt: TGTGCCAGCAGCTCGGGACAGCTCTACGAGCAGTACTTC; cdr3_aa: CASSSGQLYEQYF
v_call: TRBV5-1; j_call: TRBJ2-1; clone_size: .; d_call: .; cdr3_nt: TGCGCCAGCAGCTTGGCGGGGTTCTACAATGAGCAGTTCTTC; cdr3_aa: CASSLAGFYNEQFF
v_call: TRBV5-4; j_call: TRBJ1-2; clone_size: few; d_call: .; cdr3_nt: TGTGCCAGCAGCCCGGGGGGGGTTGGCGGAGGCTACACCTTC; cdr3_aa: CASSPGGVGGGYTF
v_call: TRBV29-1; j_call: TRBJ2-5; clone_size: few; d_call: .; cdr3_nt: TGCAGCCTTCGGGGGGCCGGAGAGACCCAGTACTTC; cdr3_aa: CSLRGAGETQYF